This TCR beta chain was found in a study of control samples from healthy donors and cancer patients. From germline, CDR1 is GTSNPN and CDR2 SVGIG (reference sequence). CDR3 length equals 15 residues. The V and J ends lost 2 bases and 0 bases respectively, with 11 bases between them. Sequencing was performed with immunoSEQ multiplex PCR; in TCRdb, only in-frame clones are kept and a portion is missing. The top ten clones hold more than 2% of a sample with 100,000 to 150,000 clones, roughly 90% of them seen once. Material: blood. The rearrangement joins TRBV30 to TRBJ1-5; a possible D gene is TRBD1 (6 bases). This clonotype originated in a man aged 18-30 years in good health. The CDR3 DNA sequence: TGTGCCTGGAGTCAGGGGAGGTATAGCAATCAGCCCCAGCATTTT. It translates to CAWSQGRYSNQPQHF.